This T cell receptor (beta chain) was identified in a study of OX40 agonist ivuxolimab in advanced cancers. The assay was immunoSEQ multiplex PCR, and TCRdb's table has in-frame clones only and misses some. The sample carries around 67,000 clones, about 80% recorded once. The V end lost 4 bases, the J end lost 0 bases, and 9 bases lay between the germline ends. This CDR3 region has 14 residues. Germline V gene data show CDR1 as SNHLY and CDR2 as FYNNEI. This sequence joins TRBV2 and TRBJ1-1; D remains unclear. The sequenced sample was CD4+ or CD8+ T cells sorted from blood, obtained in a trial of the OX40 agonist ivuxolimab. The source is an adult with an advanced solid tumor such as melanoma, head and neck, liver or kidney cancer. The CDR3 sequence is CASSAREMNTEAFF. The CDR3 DNA follows: TGTGCCAGCAGTGCGAGGGAAATGAACACTGAAGCTTTCTTT.